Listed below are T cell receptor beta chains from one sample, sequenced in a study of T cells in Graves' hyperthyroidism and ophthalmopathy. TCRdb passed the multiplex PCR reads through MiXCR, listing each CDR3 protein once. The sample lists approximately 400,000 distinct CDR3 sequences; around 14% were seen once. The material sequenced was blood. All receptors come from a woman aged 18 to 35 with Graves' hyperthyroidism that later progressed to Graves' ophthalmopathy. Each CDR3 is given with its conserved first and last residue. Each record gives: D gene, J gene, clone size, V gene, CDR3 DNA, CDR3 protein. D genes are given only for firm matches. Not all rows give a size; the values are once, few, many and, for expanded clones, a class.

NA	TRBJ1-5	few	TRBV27	TGTGCCAGCAGTTTATCATCGGTCGGGAATCAGCCCCAGCATTTT	CASSLSSVGNQPQHF
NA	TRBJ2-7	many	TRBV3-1	TGTGCCAGCAGCCAAGCTATAACAGGCGAGCAGTACTTC	CASSQAITGEQYF
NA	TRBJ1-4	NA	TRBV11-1	TGTGCCAGCAGCTTATCCCCGGGCACTGGTGAAAAACTGTTTTTT	CASSLSPGTGEKLFF
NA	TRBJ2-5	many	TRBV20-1	TGCAGTGCCGGAGGGGGGGGCCAAGAGACCCAGTACTTC	CSAGGGGQETQYF
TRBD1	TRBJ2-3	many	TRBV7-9	TGTGCCAGCAGCACACGACAGGGTACAGATACGCAGTATTTT	CASSTRQGTDTQYF
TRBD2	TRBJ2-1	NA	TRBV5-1	TGCGCCAGCAGCTTGGAGGGACTAGCGGGAGGGCCGCTCAATGAGCAGTTCTTC	CASSLEGLAGGPLNEQFF
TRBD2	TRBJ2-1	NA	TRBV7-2	TGTGCCAGCAGCTTAGCCGGGGGGAAACTACTTTACAATGAGCAGTTCTTC	CASSLAGGKLLYNEQFF
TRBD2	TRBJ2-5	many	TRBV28	TGTGCCAGCAGTTTAGCTAGCGGGAGCGAGGAGACCCAGTACTTC	CASSLASGSEETQYF
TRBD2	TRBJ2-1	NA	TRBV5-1	TGCGCCAGCAGCTTGCCGGGGGGGGGGGGCGATGAGCAGTTCTTC	CASSLPGGGGDEQFF
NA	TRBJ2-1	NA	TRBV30	TGTGCCTGGAGTGTAAGGACGGTAACTATATACAATGAGCAGTTCTTC	CAWSVRTVTIYNEQFF